These T cell receptor beta chains were read from a single sample in a study of T cell responses to AZD1222 COVID-19 vaccine. The data were produced by immunoSEQ multiplex PCR, yet TCRdb's version contains in-frame clones alone and is incomplete. The data contain around 110,000 clones, approximately 89% of them singletons. Sample: peripheral blood, taken on day 0 of AZD1222 vaccination. The receptors here all came from an adult in good health. The CDR3 runs from the conserved cysteine through the conserved F or W. D genes are given only for firm matches. The size field is filled for only some rows; it gives once, few, many or a size class.

V	J	size	D	CDR3	DNA
TRBV6-2/TRBV6-3	TRBJ2-4	.	.	CASSRGDRTQNIQYF	TGTGCCAGCAGTCGGGGAGACAGGACCCAAAACATTCAGTACTTC
TRBV5-8	TRBJ1-2	few	.	CASSFKGLGSGGYTF	TGTGCCAGCAGCTTCAAGGGTCTTGGATCGGGTGGCTACACCTTC
TRBV12-5	TRBJ2-3	.	TRBD2	CASGMGLAGADTQYF	TGTGCTAGTGGAATGGGACTAGCGGGGGCTGATACGCAGTATTTT
TRBV5-5	TRBJ1-1	.	.	CASSAIQGDTEAFF	TGTGCCAGCAGCGCGATACAGGGAGACACTGAAGCTTTCTTT
TRBV2	TRBJ2-7	.	TRBD2	CASSVGGGPSYEQYF	TGTGCCAGCAGTGTCGGGGGGGGCCCTTCCTACGAGCAGTACTTC
TRBV6-5	TRBJ2-7	once	.	CASSYSSPRGAYEQYF	TGTGCCAGCAGTTACTCGAGCCCCCGTGGCGCCTACGAGCAGTACTTC
TRBV19	TRBJ1-6	.	TRBD1	CASSAKGQGNSPLHF	TGTGCCAGTAGTGCTAAGGGACAGGGAAATTCACCCCTCCACTTT
TRBV11-2	TRBJ2-1	few	TRBD2	CASSLESGGAYNEQFF	TGTGCCAGCAGCTTAGAGAGCGGGGGGGCCTACAATGAGCAGTTCTTC
TRBV5-1	TRBJ2-1	.	.	CASSPGTGNEQFF	TGCGCCAGCAGCCCAGGGACGGGCAATGAGCAGTTCTTC
TRBV7-8	TRBJ1-5	.	.	CASSLEGPLSNQPQHF	TGTGCCAGCAGCTTAGAGGGGCCGCTTAGCAATCAGCCCCAGCATTTT
TRBV19	TRBJ1-2	.	.	CASSETVYGYTF	TGTGCCAGTAGTGAGACAGTCTATGGCTACACCTTC
TRBV7-2	TRBJ2-1	.	TRBD2	CASSPRTSGGVYNEQFF	TGTGCCAGCAGCCCCCGGACTAGCGGGGGGGTGTACAATGAGCAGTTCTTC
TRBV2	TRBJ2-4	.	.	CASNGGRSRLAKNIQYF	TGTGCCAGCAACGGGGGCAGGTCAAGACTAGCCAAAAACATTCAGTACTTC
TRBV13	TRBJ1-2	once	.	CASSLLPQGVDGYTF	TGTGCCAGCAGCTTACTCCCCCAGGGAGTCGATGGCTACACCTTC
TRBV5-8	TRBJ1-1	.	.	CASSLGTFNTEAFF	TGTGCCAGCAGCTTAGGGACCTTTAACACTGAAGCTTTCTTT
TRBV4-3	TRBJ2-3	.	.	CASSPTSRGDTQYF	TGCGCCAGCAGCCCAACTAGTAGGGGGGATACGCAGTATTTT
TRBV5-1	TRBJ2-7	.	TRBD1	CASSLGSQGAYEQYF	TGCGCCAGCAGCTTGGGGTCACAGGGGGCCTACGAGCAGTACTTC
TRBV4-3	TRBJ2-7	.	.	CASSQDWFAHSYEQYF	TGCGCCAGCAGCCAAGATTGGTTCGCCCATTCCTACGAGCAGTACTTC
TRBV5-1	TRBJ1-2	.	.	CASSPTTVGGYTF	TGCGCCAGCAGCCCAACAACCGTAGGTGGCTACACCTTC
TRBV14	TRBJ1-4	.	.	CASSQQGLGEKLFF	TGTGCCAGCAGCCAACAGGGTTTGGGTGAAAAACTGTTTTTT
TRBV5-4	TRBJ1-1	.	TRBD1	CASSPKQGAMRVTEAFF	TGTGCCAGCAGCCCGAAACAGGGGGCGATGAGGGTCACTGAAGCTTTCTTT
TRBV19	TRBJ1-2	.	.	CASSIARDFFSGYTF	TGTGCCAGTAGTATAGCTCGGGATTTTTTCTCTGGCTACACCTTC
TRBV9	TRBJ2-1	.	.	CASSVSTPLGNEQFF	TGTGCCAGCAGCGTTAGTACTCCTTTGGGCAATGAGCAGTTCTTC
TRBV5-6	TRBJ1-2	.	.	CASSLIQGGYGYTF	TGTGCCAGCAGCTTGATACAGGGAGGCTATGGCTACACCTTC
TRBV12-3/TRBV12-4	TRBJ1-6	.	.	CASSPGESPLHF	TGTGCCAGCAGCCCAGGGGAATCACCCCTCCACTTT
TRBV3-1/TRBV3-2	TRBJ1-5	once	.	CASSQVNQPQHF	TGTGCCAGCAGCCAAGTGAATCAGCCCCAGCATTTT
TRBV7-2	TRBJ1-4	few	.	CASSLDPGSANEKLFF	TGTGCCAGCAGCTTAGATCCGGGGTCAGCTAATGAAAAACTGTTTTTT
TRBV5-4	TRBJ2-3	.	.	CASSRDVGVLDTQYF	TGTGCCAGCAGCAGGGATGTGGGAGTCTTGGATACGCAGTATTTT
TRBV2	TRBJ2-3	.	TRBD1	CASSLRQGGSTDTQYF	TGTGCCAGCAGCCTTAGACAGGGGGGTAGCACAGATACGCAGTATTTT
TRBV13	TRBJ2-2	.	TRBD1	CASSLFRQGGGELFF	TGTGCCAGCAGCTTATTCCGACAGGGGGGCGGGGAGCTGTTTTTT
TRBV6-5	TRBJ1-2	.	.	CASSYGARRGYTF	TGTGCCAGCAGTTACGGGGCGCGTAGGGGCTACACCTTC
TRBV4-2	TRBJ2-3	.	TRBD2	CASSQDPASGGWDTQYF	TGTGCCAGCAGCCAAGATCCGGCTAGCGGGGGGTGGGATACGCAGTATTTT
TRBV5-1	TRBJ2-5	.	TRBD2	CASSRQRGEETQYF	TGCGCCAGCTCTAGGCAGCGGGGGGAAGAGACCCAGTACTTC
TRBV7-8	TRBJ1-3	.	.	CASSSPLGLVGNTIYF	TGTGCCAGCAGCTCCCCCCTGGGGTTGGTAGGAAACACCATATATTTT
TRBV2	TRBJ2-7	.	.	CASSRHGTYEQYF	TGTGCCAGCAGCAGACACGGTACCTACGAGCAGTACTTC
TRBV5-6	TRBJ2-7	few	TRBD1	CASSSRDRVYEQYF	TGTGCCAGCAGCTCCCGGGACAGGGTCTACGAGCAGTACTTC
TRBV3-1/TRBV3-2	TRBJ1-5	.	TRBD1	CASSQDFSGQGRQPQHF	TGTGCCAGCAGCCAAGATTTTTCCGGACAGGGAAGGCAGCCCCAGCATTTT